Presented here are 7 T cell receptor beta chains from one specimen sequenced in a study of CD8+ T cells in alopecia areata. Sequencing templates came from extracted RNA that was reverse transcribed into cDNA. The protocol was immunoSEQ multiplex PCR, while the TCRdb copy is restricted to in-frame clones and leaves out a portion. This repertoire lists about 300,000 clones without singletons; 1.2% sits in the top ten. The sorting of pooled cutaneous lymph node cells relied on CD4, CD8alpha, NKG2D, NKG2ACE and other markers. The material sequenced was CD4+ T cells sorted from a lymph node. These receptors all stem from a C3H/HeJ mouse with alopecia areata. Mice of this strain are of MHC haplotype H2-k.

This clone was observed a few times. These gene names are mouse names. The read comes to an end 4 residues before the CDR3 does, leaving the germline J gene to fill in the end. The chain links TRBV19 to TRBJ2-1; the D gene is possibly TRBD2 (6 bases). V lost 2 bases and J lost 3, with 12 bases in between. CDR3 length equals 15 residues. Germline V lookup: CDR1 FNHDT, CDR2 SITEND (reference sequence). CDR3 region: CASSISPGAYAEQFF. Incomplete CDR3 DNA: TGTGCCAGCAGTATTTCTCCTGGGGCCTATGCT.

This clone has a count of ten or more. Germline and genes: mouse. The CDR3 goes on 4 residues after the read ends, and that part is filled in from the germline J gene. The chain joins TRBV13-3 to TRBJ2-7, with unresolved D. Germline assignment: CDR1 NNHDY and CDR2 SYVADS. CDR3 size: 12 residues. V was clipped by 2 bases and J by 0 bases, with 3 bases between them. The CDR3 is CASSESSYEQYF. Partial CDR3 DNA: TGTGCCAGCAGTGAAAGCTCCTAT.

This clone was seen a handful of times. Mouse germline and gene names are used. The CDR3 goes on 4 residues after the read ends, and that part is filled in from the germline J gene. The chain recombines TRBV13-3 with TRBJ2-5, with TRBD1 identical over 7 bases. Germline CDR1 is NNHDY and CDR2 is SYVADS. V trimming: 6 bases; J trimming: 2 bases; junction bases outside the gene matches: 3. The CDR3 is 13 residues long. The DNA read from the CDR3 is TGTGCCAGCACTACAGGGGTCCAAGAC. This encodes CASTTGVQD. The whole CDR3 is CASTTGVQDTQYF. Combining the CDR3 with reference TRBV13-3 and TRBJ2-5 gives the whole variable domain EAAVTQSPRSKVAVTGGKVTLSCHQTNNHDYMYWYRQDTGHGLRLIHYSYVADSTEKGDIPDGYKASRPSQENFSLILELASLSQTAVYFCASTTGVQDTQYFGPGTRLLVL.

This clone has just a few counts. Germline and genes: mouse. The read ends 4 residues before the CDR3 terminus; that terminus is restored from the germline J gene. The V and J genes are TRBV13-1 and TRBJ2-2; tentatively, D is TRBD1 (6 bases). CDR1 and CDR2 (germline): NSHNY, SYGAGN. The V end was cut by 3 bases, the J end by 1 base, with 10 bases between. The CDR3 spans 15 residues. This CDR3 is CASSGGQVNTGQLYF. The covered CDR3 bases are TGTGCCAGCAGTGGGGGACAAGTAAACACCGGG.

In the case of this clone: Mouse gene names apply. The CDR3 end lies 4 residues beyond the end of the read and is filled in from the germline J gene. The V gene is TRBV19, the J gene TRBJ1-1; 8 bases match TRBD1. Germline lookup yields CDR1 FNHDT and CDR2 SITEND (reference sequence). V trimming: 4 bases; J trimming: 3 bases; junction bases outside the gene matches: 2. The CDR3 is 13 amino acids. CDR3 amino acids: CASSAGGYTEVFF. Partial CDR3 DNA: TGTGCCAGCAGTGCAGGGGGCTACACA.

This clone showed up just a few times. Each gene name is a mouse one. The CDR3 end falls 4 residues outside the read, so it is completed with the germline J gene. V and J are TRBV19 and TRBJ1-1, with D tentatively TRBD1 (5 bases). V lost 9 bases and J 3 bases, leaving 12 bases between the germline ends. CDR1 and CDR2 (germline): FNHDT, SITEND (reference sequence). The length of the CDR3 is 12 residues. The CDR3 DNA, read in part, is TGTGCCACCCCTGGGGCGGACACA. Translation gives CATPGADT. The entire CDR3 sequence reads CATPGADTEVFF.

This clone showed up just a few times. The gene names given are mouse names. Read data end 4 residues before the CDR3 end; the end is taken from the germline J gene. The V gene is TRBV13-1, the J gene TRBJ1-2, with 7 bases that match TRBD1. Germline V gives CDR1 NSHNY, CDR2 SYGAGN. The CDR3 is made up of 13 amino acids. CDR3 DNA, as far as it was read: TGTGCCAGCAGTGGAGGCAGGGGGTCC. Encoded protein: CASSGGRGS. The whole CDR3 sequence is CASSGGRGSDYTF.